The subject of this entry is one T cell receptor (beta chain). This CDR3 is 13 amino acids long. The V and J ends lost 11 bases and 5 bases, in that order; junction bases with no gene match: 9. Germline CDR1 and CDR2: SEHNR and FQNEAQ (reference sequence). The data stem from a study of blood T cell repertoires in COVID-19. Data came from immunoSEQ multiplex PCR; TCRdb stores just in-frame clones and leaves some out. Found here are more than 75,000 clones, approximately 82% of them singletons; the top ten hold around 9.3%. The source is a man between 60 and 75 years old with acute or convalescent COVID-19. V and J are TRBV7-9 and TRBJ2-5, with TRBD2 matching 9 bases. The sample taken for sequencing was peripheral blood. The CDR3 region has the DNA TGTGCCGGGAGTGCGGGAGGGATGGAGACCCAGTACTTC. It yields the protein CAGSAGGMETQYF.